This T cell receptor (beta chain) stems from a study of blood T cell repertoires in COVID-19 (TCRdb year 2020). For the study in its entirety: The collaborator samples originated in the United States, Italy and Spain and spanned the acute and convalescent phases of COVID-19. The material from the prospective study consisted of cDNA or gDNA derived from T cells, B-cell-depleted T cells, or PBMCs. Deeply sampled blood TCRbeta repertoires from subjects exposed to, actively infected with, or recovered from COVID-19 were included in the dataset. The repertoires were made available in a free public database intended to serve as a resource for research on the immune response to SARS-CoV-2. Samples were obtained from the ongoing ImmuneRACE study (first 160 participants) and from 1,000 to 1,500 subjects provided by 6 global collaborators. The sample metadata nearly always contained a de-identified subject ID, COVID-19 status, age in years and sex. Where available, HLA class I and class II types were obtained from metadata supplied by the sample provider rather than from assay-based typing.

As encoded in the germline V gene, CDR1 is SGHTA while CDR2 is FQGTGA. At the junction V is shortened by 6 bases and J by 5 bases; bases outside the gene matches: 7. The CDR3 spans 15 residues, from the cysteine through the phenylalanine. The CDR3 DNA has 45 bases and is translated from base 1. This clone was detected a few times. No cognate antigen has been identified for it. No base quality values were provided; no much bigger clone lies one nucleotide off. Collaborating institutions collected whole blood in K2EDTA tubes following their own protocols. For TCRbeta analysis, collaborators shipped samples as frozen whole blood, isolated PBMCs, or DNA extracted from either of those sample types. The paper as a whole reports these results and caveats: The amount of clinical and demographic metadata varied by source and participant and was provided uncurated.

TCRbeta CDR3 regions were amplified from genomic DNA by means of the immunoSEQ Assay, a bias-controlled multiplex PCR. Per the source publication's procedure: Nucleated cell counts per sample were estimated from amplification of reference gene primers within the assay. Sequence reads were collapsed and filtered to measure the absolute abundance of every unique TCRbeta CDR3 rearrangement. For each sample, productive Simpson clonality was calculated as the square root of Simpson's diversity index across productive rearrangements. Not all clones reach the TCRdb copy of this immuneACCESS table, which keeps in-frame sequences only. Checked studies attribute under half of the gap to unresolved V genes and leave the rest unexplained. V and J calls and clone size are copied from that table; D and trimming were computed from the DNA. This sample comprises more than 400,000 clones, roughly 88% of them detected only once. Of the sample, approximately 2.9% falls within the top ten clones.

The receptor was isolated from a human donor in a cohort sampled during active COVID-19. The sample was peripheral blood. The chain was built from TRBV7-3 and TRBJ2-2, with 9 bases matching TRBD2. The base sequence is TGTGCCAGCAGAAGAGGCCTAGCGGGGACCGGGGAGCTGTTTTTT. Its product reads: CASRRGLAGTGELFF.